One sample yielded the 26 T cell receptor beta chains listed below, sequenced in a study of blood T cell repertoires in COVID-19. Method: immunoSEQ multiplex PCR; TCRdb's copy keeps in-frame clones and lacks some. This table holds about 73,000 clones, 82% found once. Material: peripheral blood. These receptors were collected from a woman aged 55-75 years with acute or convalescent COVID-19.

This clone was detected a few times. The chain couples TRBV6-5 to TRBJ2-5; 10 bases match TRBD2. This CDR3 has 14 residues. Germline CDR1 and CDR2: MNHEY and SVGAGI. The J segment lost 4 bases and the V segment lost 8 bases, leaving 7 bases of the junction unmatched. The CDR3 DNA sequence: TGTGCCAGCTGGAGCGGGAGGGCCAGAGAGACCCAGTACTTC. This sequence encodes CASWSGRARETQYF.

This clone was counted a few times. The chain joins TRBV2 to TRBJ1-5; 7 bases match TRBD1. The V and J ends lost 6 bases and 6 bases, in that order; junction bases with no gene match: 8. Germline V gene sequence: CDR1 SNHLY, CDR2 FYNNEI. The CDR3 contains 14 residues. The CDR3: CASSRDRSGQPQHF. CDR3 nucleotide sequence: TGTGCCAGCAGCCGGGACAGATCGGGTCAGCCCCAGCATTTT.

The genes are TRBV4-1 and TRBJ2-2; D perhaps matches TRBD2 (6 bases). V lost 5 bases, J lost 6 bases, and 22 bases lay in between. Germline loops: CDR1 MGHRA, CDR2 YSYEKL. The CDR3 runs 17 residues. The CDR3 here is CASSGRQREIFPGELFF. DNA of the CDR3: TGCGCCAGCAGCGGACGCCAACGGGAGATATTTCCCGGGGAGCTGTTTTTT.

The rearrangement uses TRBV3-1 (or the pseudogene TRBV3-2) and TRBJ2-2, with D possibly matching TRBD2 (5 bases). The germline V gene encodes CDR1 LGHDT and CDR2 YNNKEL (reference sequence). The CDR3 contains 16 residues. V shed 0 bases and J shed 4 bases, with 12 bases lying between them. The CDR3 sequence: CASSQDYIRGTGELFF. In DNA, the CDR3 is TGTGCCAGCAGCCAAGATTACATACGGGGCACCGGGGAGCTGTTTTTT.

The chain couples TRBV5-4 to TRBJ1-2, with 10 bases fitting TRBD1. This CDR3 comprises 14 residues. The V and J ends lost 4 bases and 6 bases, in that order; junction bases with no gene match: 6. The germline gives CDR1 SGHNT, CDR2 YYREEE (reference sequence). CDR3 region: CASSQWDRGDGYTF. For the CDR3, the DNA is TGTGCCAGCAGCCAGTGGGACAGGGGCGATGGCTACACCTTC.

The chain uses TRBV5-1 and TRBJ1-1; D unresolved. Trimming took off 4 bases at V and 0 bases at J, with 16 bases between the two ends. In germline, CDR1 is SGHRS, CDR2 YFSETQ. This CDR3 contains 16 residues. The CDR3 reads CASSGHTPALNTEAFF. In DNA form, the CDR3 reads TGCGCCAGCAGCGGGCATACCCCGGCACTGAACACTGAAGCTTTCTTT.

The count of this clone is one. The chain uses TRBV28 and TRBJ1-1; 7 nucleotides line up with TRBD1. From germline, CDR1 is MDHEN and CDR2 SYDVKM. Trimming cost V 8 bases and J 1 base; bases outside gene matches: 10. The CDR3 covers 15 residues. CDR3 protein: CASERRGGRNTEAFF. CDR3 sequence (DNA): TGTGCCAGCGAACGGAGAGGGGGCAGGAACACTGAAGCTTTCTTT.

The CDR3 region is CASGRDRGQADTQYF. In nucleotides, the CDR3 is TGCGCCAGCGGGCGGGACAGAGGACAAGCAGATACGCAGTATTTT. This chain connects TRBV5-1 to TRBJ2-3, with D perhaps matching TRBD1 (7 bases). Germline CDR1 and CDR2: SGHRS and YFSETQ. The CDR3 consists of 15 residues. V lost 7 bases, J lost 4 bases, and 19 bases lay in between.

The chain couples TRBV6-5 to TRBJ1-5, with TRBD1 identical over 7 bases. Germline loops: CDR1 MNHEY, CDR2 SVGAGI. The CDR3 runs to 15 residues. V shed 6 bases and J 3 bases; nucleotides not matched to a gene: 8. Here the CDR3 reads CASSVRGVSNQPQHF. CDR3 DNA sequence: TGTGCCAGCAGCGTCAGGGGGGTCTCCAATCAGCCCCAGCATTTT.

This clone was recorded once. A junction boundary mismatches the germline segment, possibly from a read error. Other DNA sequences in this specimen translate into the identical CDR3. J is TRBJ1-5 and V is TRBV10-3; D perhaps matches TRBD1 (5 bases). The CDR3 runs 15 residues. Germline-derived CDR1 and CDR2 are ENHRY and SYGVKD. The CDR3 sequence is CAISEGVNGNQPQHF. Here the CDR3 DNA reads TGTGCCATCAGCGAAGGGGTTAATGGCAATCAGCCTCAGCATTTT.

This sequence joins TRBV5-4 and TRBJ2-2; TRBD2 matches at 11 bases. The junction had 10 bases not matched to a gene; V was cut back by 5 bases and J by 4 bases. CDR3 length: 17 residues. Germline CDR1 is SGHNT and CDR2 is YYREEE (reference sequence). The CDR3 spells CASSPDGLAGGTGELFF. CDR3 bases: TGTGCCAGCAGTCCTGACGGACTAGCGGGTGGCACCGGGGAGCTGTTTTTT.

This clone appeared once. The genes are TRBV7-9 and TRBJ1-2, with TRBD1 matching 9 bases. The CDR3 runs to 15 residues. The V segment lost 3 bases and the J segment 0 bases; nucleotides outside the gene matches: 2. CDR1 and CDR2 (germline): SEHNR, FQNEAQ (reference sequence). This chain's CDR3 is CASSLGQGPNYGYTF. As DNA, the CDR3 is TGTGCCAGCAGCTTGGGACAGGGTCCTAACTATGGCTACACCTTC.

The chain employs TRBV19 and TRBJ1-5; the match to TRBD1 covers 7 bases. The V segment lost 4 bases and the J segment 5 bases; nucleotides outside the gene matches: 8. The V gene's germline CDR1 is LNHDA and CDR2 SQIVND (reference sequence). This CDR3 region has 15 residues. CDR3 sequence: CASSTAGGPYQPQHF. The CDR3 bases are TGTGCCAGTAGTACGGCAGGGGGTCCCTATCAGCCCCAGCATTTT.

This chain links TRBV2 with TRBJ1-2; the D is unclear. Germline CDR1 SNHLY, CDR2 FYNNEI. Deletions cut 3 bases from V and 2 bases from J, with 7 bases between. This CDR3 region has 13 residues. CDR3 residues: CASSENRNYGYTF. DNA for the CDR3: TGTGCCAGCAGTGAGAACCGGAACTATGGCTACACCTTC. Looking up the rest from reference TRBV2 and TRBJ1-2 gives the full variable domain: EPEVTQTPSHQVTQMGQEVILRCVPISNHLYFYWYRQILGQKVEFLVSFYNNEISEKSEIFDDQFSVERPDGSNFTLKIRSTKLEDSAMYFCASSENRNYGYTFGSGTRLTVV.

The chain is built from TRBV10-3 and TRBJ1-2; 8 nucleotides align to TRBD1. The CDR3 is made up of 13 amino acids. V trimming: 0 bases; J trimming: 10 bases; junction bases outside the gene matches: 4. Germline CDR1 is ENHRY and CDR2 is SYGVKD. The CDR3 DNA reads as TGTGCCATCAGTGAGTCGGGACAGGATGCCTACACCTTC. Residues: CAISESGQDAYTF.

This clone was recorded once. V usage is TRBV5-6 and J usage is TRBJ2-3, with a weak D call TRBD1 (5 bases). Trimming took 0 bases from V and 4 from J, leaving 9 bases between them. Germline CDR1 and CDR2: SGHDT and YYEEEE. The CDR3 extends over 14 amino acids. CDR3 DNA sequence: TGTGCCAGCAGCTTGGATGTCAGGGCAGATACGCAGTATTTT. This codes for CASSLDVRADTQYF. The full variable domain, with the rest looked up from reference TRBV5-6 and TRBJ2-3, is DAGVTQSPTHLIKTRGQQVTLRCSPKSGHDTVSWYQQALGQGPQFIFQYYEEEERQRGNFPDRFSGHQFPNYSSELNVNALLLGDSALYLCASSLDVRADTQYFGPGTRLTVL.

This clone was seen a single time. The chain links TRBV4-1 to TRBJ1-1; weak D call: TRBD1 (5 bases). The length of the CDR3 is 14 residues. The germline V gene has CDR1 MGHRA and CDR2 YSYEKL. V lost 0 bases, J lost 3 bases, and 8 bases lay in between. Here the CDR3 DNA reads TGCGCCAGCAGCCAAGATCAGGGTTACACTGAAGCTTTCTTT. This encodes CASSQDQGYTEAFF.

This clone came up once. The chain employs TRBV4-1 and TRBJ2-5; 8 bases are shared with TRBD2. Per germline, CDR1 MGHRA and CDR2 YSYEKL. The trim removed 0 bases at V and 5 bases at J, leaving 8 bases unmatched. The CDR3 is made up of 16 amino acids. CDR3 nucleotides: TGCGCCAGCAGCCAAGACGGGGCAGCGGGAGCCGAGACCCAGTACTTC. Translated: CASSQDGAAGAETQYF.

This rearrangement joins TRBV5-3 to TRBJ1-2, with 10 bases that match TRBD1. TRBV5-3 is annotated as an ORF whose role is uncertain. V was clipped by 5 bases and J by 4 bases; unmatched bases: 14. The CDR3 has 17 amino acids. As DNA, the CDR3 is TGTGCCAGAAGTCAAGTCCCGGGACAGGGGCTTGGCTATGGCTACACCTTC. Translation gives CARSQVPGQGLGYGYTF.

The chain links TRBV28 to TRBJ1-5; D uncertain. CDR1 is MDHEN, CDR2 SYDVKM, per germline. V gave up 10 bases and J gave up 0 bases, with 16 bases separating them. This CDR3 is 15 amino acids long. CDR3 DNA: TGTGCCACGGTGGCAGGTCTATATAGCAATCAGCCCCAGCATTTT. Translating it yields CATVAGLYSNQPQHF. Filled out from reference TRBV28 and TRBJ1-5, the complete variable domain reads DVKVTQSSRYLVKRTGEKVFLECVQDMDHENMFWYRQDPGLGLRLIYFSYDVKMKEKGDIPEGYSVSREKKERFSLILESASTNQTSMYLCATVAGLYSNQPQHFGDGTRLSIL.

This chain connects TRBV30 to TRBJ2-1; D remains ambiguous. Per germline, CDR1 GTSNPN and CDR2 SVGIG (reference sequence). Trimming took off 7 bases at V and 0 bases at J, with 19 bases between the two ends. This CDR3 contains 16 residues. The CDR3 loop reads CASTPHSPSSYNEQFF. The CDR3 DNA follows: TGTGCCTCTACCCCTCATTCTCCGAGCTCCTACAATGAGCAGTTCTTC.

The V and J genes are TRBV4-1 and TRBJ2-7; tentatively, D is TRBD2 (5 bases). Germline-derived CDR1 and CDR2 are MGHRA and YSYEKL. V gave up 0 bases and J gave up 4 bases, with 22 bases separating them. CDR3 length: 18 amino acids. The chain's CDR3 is CASSQDVERKATGYEQYF. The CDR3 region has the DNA TGCGCCAGCAGCCAAGATGTGGAAAGGAAGGCGACGGGGTACGAGCAGTACTTC.

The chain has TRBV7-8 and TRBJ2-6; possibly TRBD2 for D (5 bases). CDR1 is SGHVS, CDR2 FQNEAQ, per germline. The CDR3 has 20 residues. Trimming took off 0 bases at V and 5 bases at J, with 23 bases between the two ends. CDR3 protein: CASSLARVGEVPVRANVLTF. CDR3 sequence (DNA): TGTGCCAGCAGCTTAGCGCGAGTGGGAGAGGTCCCCGTCCGGGCCAACGTCCTGACTTTC.

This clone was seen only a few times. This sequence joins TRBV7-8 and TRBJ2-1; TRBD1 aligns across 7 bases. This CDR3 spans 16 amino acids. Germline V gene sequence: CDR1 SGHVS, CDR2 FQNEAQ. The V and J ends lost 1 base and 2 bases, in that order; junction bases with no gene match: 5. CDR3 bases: TGTGCCAGCAGCTTAGGGGGACAGCGCCCCTACAATGAGCAGTTCTTC. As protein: CASSLGGQRPYNEQFF.

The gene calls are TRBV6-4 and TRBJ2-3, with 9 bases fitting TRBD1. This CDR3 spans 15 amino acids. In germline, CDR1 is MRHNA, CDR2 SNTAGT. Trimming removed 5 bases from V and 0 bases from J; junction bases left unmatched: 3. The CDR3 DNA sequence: TGTGCCAGCAGTCTAGACAGGGGGAGCACAGATACGCAGTATTTT. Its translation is CASSLDRGSTDTQYF.

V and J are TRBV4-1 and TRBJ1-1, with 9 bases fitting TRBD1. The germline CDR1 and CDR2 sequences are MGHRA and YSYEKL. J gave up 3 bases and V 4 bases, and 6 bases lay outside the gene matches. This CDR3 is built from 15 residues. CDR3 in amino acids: CASSRGDRDDTEAFF. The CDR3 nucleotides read TGCGCCAGCAGCCGAGGGGACAGGGACGACACTGAAGCTTTCTTT.